These 15 T cell receptor beta chains were all obtained from the same sample, sequenced in a study of neurological immune-mediated disorders. Time point meaning: longitudinal time-point 1 (baseline). TCRdb called the 5' RACE reads again in MiXCR, with one record for every CDR3 protein. The sample consists of roughly 36,000 distinct CDR3 sequences, under 4% of them appearing once. Input material: PBMCs. The receptors originated from an older woman with multiple sclerosis.

This clonotype rates as medium-sized. J is TRBJ2-3 and V is TRBV29-1, with D tentatively TRBD2 (6 bases). V was cut by 4 bases and J by 2 bases, with 10 bases left in between. The CDR3 is 13 residues long. Germline V gene data show CDR1 as SQVTM and CDR2 as ANQGSEA. This chain's CDR3 is CSVVGGVTDTQYF. The CDR3 DNA follows: TGCAGCGTTGTCGGAGGGGTCACAGATACGCAGTATTTT.

This clonotype appeared many times. The J gene is TRBJ1-1, the V gene TRBV3-1; D may be TRBD1 (5 bases). This CDR3 region has 15 residues. CDR1 is LGHDT, CDR2 YNNKEL, per germline (reference sequence). Trimming cost V 0 bases and J 1 base, with 9 bases left between them. CDR3 region: CASSQDWGRNTEAFF. The DNA for the CDR3 is TGTGCCAGCAGCCAAGATTGGGGGAGGAACACTGAAGCTTTCTTT.

This clonotype was seen repeatedly, ten times or more. The chain recombines TRBV5-1 with TRBJ1-3, with TRBD1 matching 8 bases. This CDR3 spans 17 amino acids. From germline, CDR1 is SGHRS and CDR2 YFSETQ. V shed 3 bases and J 2 bases; nucleotides not matched to a gene: 10. This CDR3 is CASSSGPGQAAGNTIYF. For the CDR3, the DNA is TGCGCCAGCAGCTCGGGACCGGGACAGGCAGCTGGAAACACCATATATTTT.

This clonotype occurred many times. The V and J genes are TRBV5-1 and TRBJ2-7, with 8 bases lining up with TRBD1. CDR1 and CDR2 from the germline V gene are SGHRS and YFSETQ. The CDR3 has 14 residues. The J segment lost 2 bases and the V segment lost 5 bases, leaving 6 bases of the junction unmatched. DNA of the CDR3: TGCGCCAGCAGGTTAGACAGGGGAACCTACGAGCAGTACTTC. This gives the protein CASRLDRGTYEQYF.

The sample holds many counts of this clonotype. The V and J genes are TRBV6-6 and TRBJ1-3; perhaps TRBD1 as D (6 bases). The V gene lost 5 bases and the J gene lost 2 bases, with 13 bases spanning the gap. CDR1 and CDR2 from the germline V gene are MNHNY and SVGAGI (reference sequence). The CDR3 consists of 15 residues. The CDR3 DNA reads TGTGCCAGCAGTGGTACAGGGAGAACTGGAAACACCATATATTTT. Protein sequence: CASSGTGRTGNTIYF.

This clonotype was seen ten or more times. The V call is TRBV5-1, the J call TRBJ2-7; the D gene is possibly TRBD1 (6 bases). This CDR3 is built from 14 residues. Germline V gene sequence: CDR1 SGHRS, CDR2 YFSETQ. Trimming stripped 0 bases from V and 5 bases from J, with 12 bases between. This CDR3 is CASSLVTGPNEQYF. The CDR3 nucleotides are TGCGCCAGCAGCTTGGTTACAGGGCCGAACGAGCAGTACTTC.

This clonotype appeared many times. This chain uses TRBV10-2 with TRBJ1-2; no reliable D call. V shed 3 bases and J shed 1 base, with 12 bases lying between them. CDR3 size: 15 residues. Per the germline V gene, CDR1 is WSHSY and CDR2 is SAAADI. The CDR3 DNA is TGCGCCAGCAGTGACCAGTCGGGCGGTAACTATGGCTACACCTTC. Amino acid sequence: CASSDQSGGNYGYTF.

Ten or more counts support this clonotype. The genes are TRBV7-2 and TRBJ2-1; D uncertain. The V end was cut by 5 bases, the J end by 6 bases, with 11 bases between. CDR3 length: 13 amino acids. Germline CDR1 SGHTA, CDR2 FQGNSA. This CDR3 is CASSQTTGNEQFF. The CDR3, as DNA: TGTGCCAGCAGCCAGACGACCGGCAATGAGCAGTTCTTC.

This clonotype showed up many times. V is TRBV5-6 and J is TRBJ2-1; D is perhaps TRBD2 (6 bases). Germline V gene sequence: CDR1 SGHDT, CDR2 YYEEEE. Trimming shortened V by 0 bases and J by 0 bases, and 10 bases separated the two germline ends. This CDR3 comprises 16 residues. As DNA, the CDR3 is TGTGCCAGCAGCTTGGTCGGGGGAGCCTCCTACAATGAGCAGTTCTTC. Encoded protein: CASSLVGGASYNEQFF.

In this sample, this clonotype turned up many times. The genes are TRBV5-6 and TRBJ1-1, with a weak D call TRBD1 (6 bases). V was cut by 1 base and J by 0 bases, with 10 bases left in between. The CDR3 runs 15 residues. Germline V CDR1 and CDR2: SGHDT, YYEEEE. Here the CDR3 DNA reads TGTGCCAGCAGCTTGTCGGGACACCTGAACACTGAAGCTTTCTTT. This sequence encodes CASSLSGHLNTEAFF.

This clonotype has at least ten counts. The gene calls are TRBV20-1 and TRBJ2-1, with TRBD2 matching over 11 bases. After removal of 6 bases from V and 7 bases from J, the junction contained 14 bases not matched to a gene. Germline lookup yields CDR1 DFQATT and CDR2 SNEGSKA (reference sequence). The CDR3 consists of 16 residues. The CDR3 bases are TGCAGTGCCCTCTTCCCTAGCGGGGGGTTCCAAAATGAGCAGTTCTTC. Translating gives CSALFPSGGFQNEQFF.

Many counts were recorded for this clonotype. This chain uses TRBV5-1 with TRBJ1-2, with D maybe TRBD1 (5 bases). The CDR3 spans 13 residues. The germline V gene encodes CDR1 SGHRS and CDR2 YFSETQ. V lost 4 bases, J lost 5 bases, and 12 bases lay in between. Here the CDR3 reads CASSGGDLYGYTF. As DNA, the CDR3 is TGCGCCAGCAGCGGGGGGGACCTGTATGGCTACACCTTC.

About this clonotype itself: One junction end does not reproduce the germline sequence, and a read error may be involved. The chain is built from TRBV6-5 and TRBJ2-2; TRBD2 might be the D (5 bases). The CDR3 covers 16 residues. CDR1 is MNHEY and CDR2 is SVGAGI in the germline V gene. This CDR3 reads CASSGSRIPNTGELFF. The CDR3 DNA reads as TGTGCCAGCAGTGGGAGCAGAATACCGAACACAGGGGAGCTGTTTTTT.

This chain links TRBV18 with TRBJ1-1, with D unclear. From germline, CDR1 is KGHSH and CDR2 LQKENI. With 4 bases removed from V and 2 bases from J, the gap between germline ends came to 11 bases. CDR3 length: 14 amino acids. DNA for the CDR3: TGTGCCAGCTCACGAAATGAGGGAAACACTGAAGCTTTCTTT. This gives the protein CASSRNEGNTEAFF.

To note about this clonotype: A read error may be the cause here, since a much bigger clone is one base away. V and J are TRBV29-1 and TRBJ2-1, with unresolved D. The germline V gene has CDR1 SQVTM and CDR2 ANQGSEA. V lost 7 bases to trimming and J lost 8 bases, with 18 bases between them. The CDR3 covers 13 residues. CDR3 in DNA: TGCAGCGAGCTTGAATACATTGGTTATGAGCAGTTCTTC. This gives the protein CSELEYIGYEQFF.